This is a list of T cell receptor beta chains from one sample in a study of CD8 T cells in Susac syndrome. TCRdb itself ran the immunoSEQ multiplex PCR reads through MiXCR, one entry per CDR3 protein. The sample carries some 300,000 distinct CDR3 sequences, 70% to 90% recorded once. The sequenced material came from CD8+ T cells from PBMCs. The receptors come from a human donor with multiple sclerosis. CDR3s include the opening cysteine and the closing phenylalanine or tryptophan. A D gene is named only where the DNA matches it firmly. The size entry is marked missing in some rows and otherwise reads once, few, many or a size class.

v_call	d_call	clone_size	j_call	cdr3_aa	cdr3_nt
TRBV28	NA	NA	TRBJ2-5	CASSPDRQETQYF	TGTGCCAGCAGTCCGGACAGACAAGAGACCCAGTACTTC
TRBV7-6	NA	NA	TRBJ2-7	CASRRDWEHYEQYF	TGTGCCAGCAGACGGGACTGGGAGCACTACGAGCAGTACTTC
TRBV6-5	TRBD1	NA	TRBJ2-7	CASSLIWTGAYEQYF	TGTGCCAGCAGTTTAATCTGGACAGGGGCCTACGAGCAGTACTTC
TRBV30	NA	NA	TRBJ2-7	CAWIGPSYEQYF	TGTGCCTGGATCGGACCTTCCTACGAGCAGTACTTC
TRBV28	NA	NA	TRBJ2-3	CASSLKAGPTDTQYF	TGTGCCAGCAGTTTGAAGGCGGGCCCAACAGATACGCAGTATTTT
TRBV29-1	TRBD2	NA	TRBJ2-1	CSVWITSGDNEQFF	TGCAGCGTTTGGATTACTAGCGGAGACAATGAGCAGTTCTTC
TRBV5-4	NA	NA	TRBJ1-1	CASSLVRHLNTEAFF	TGTGCCAGCAGCTTGGTAAGACACTTGAACACTGAAGCTTTCTTT
TRBV2	NA	NA	TRBJ2-2	CASSGERATGELFF	TGTGCCAGCAGTGGGGAGCGGGCTACCGGGGAGCTGTTTTTT
TRBV7-8	TRBD2	once	TRBJ2-1	CASSYGLAGGHEQFF	TGTGCCAGCAGCTACGGACTAGCGGGAGGCCATGAGCAGTTCTTC
TRBV13	TRBD2	NA	TRBJ2-2	CASSPDSGSFTSRELFF	TGTGCCAGCAGCCCGGATAGCGGGAGTTTCACGTCCCGGGAGCTGTTTTTT
TRBV7-9	NA	NA	TRBJ2-7	CASSPNLGYEQYF	TGTGCCAGCAGCCCCAACCTTGGGTACGAGCAGTACTTC
TRBV28	NA	NA	TRBJ2-1	CASSPRWSSYNEQFF	TGTGCCAGCAGTCCCCGGTGGAGCTCCTACAATGAGCAGTTCTTC
TRBV7-2	TRBD2	NA	TRBJ2-1	CASSSPGRSPIDEQFF	TGTGCCAGCAGCTCCCCCGGGAGGTCCCCCATCGATGAGCAGTTCTTC
TRBV5-8	NA	few	TRBJ1-5	CASSLDDRTSNQPQHF	TGTGCCAGCAGCTTGGACGACAGAACTAGCAATCAGCCCCAGCATTTT
TRBV5-4	NA	few	TRBJ2-2	CASSPPGTLNTGELFF	TGTGCCAGCAGCCCTCCCGGGACCTTAAACACCGGGGAGCTGTTTTTT
TRBV11-3	NA	NA	TRBJ2-7	CASSLRQRSYEQYF	TGTGCCAGCAGTTTGAGACAGAGGTCCTACGAGCAGTACTTC
TRBV4-3	TRBD2	NA	TRBJ2-7	CASSQESGGRGNEQYF	TGCGCCAGCAGCCAAGAGTCCGGCGGGAGGGGGAACGAGCAGTACTTC
TRBV7-7	NA	NA	TRBJ1-5	CASSRISRDSNQPQHF	TGTGCTAGCAGCCGCATATCCAGGGATAGCAATCAGCCCCAGCATTTT
TRBV12-3/TRBV12-4	TRBD2	NA	TRBJ2-2	CASSFRASGSESTGELFF	TGTGCCAGCTCTTTTCGGGCTAGCGGCTCCGAAAGCACCGGGGAGCTGTTTTTT
TRBV7-2	NA	few	TRBJ1-3	CASSSGRTGNTIYF	TGTGCCAGCAGTTCCGGCCGAACTGGAAACACCATATATTTT
TRBV4-3	NA	NA	TRBJ1-4	CASSQGRPTNEKLFF	TGCGCCAGCAGCCAAGGACGGCCAACTAATGAAAAACTGTTTTTT
TRBV28	NA	once	TRBJ2-6	CASSWGAGFSSGANVLTF	TGTGCCAGCAGTTGGGGAGCAGGATTCTCCTCTGGGGCCAACGTCCTGACTTTC
TRBV23-1	NA	NA	TRBJ1-4	CASSQSGGGNEKLFF	TGCGCCAGCAGTCAATCGGGAGGGGGGAATGAAAAACTGTTTTTT
TRBV9	NA	NA	TRBJ2-3	CASSDDPGGDTDTQYF	TGTGCCAGCAGCGACGATCCTGGGGGAGACACAGATACGCAGTATTTT
TRBV6-2/TRBV6-3	TRBD2	NA	TRBJ2-1	CASSYLRGSGRANEQFF	TGTGCCAGCAGTTACCTGAGGGGTAGCGGGAGAGCAAATGAGCAGTTCTTC
TRBV7-6	NA	NA	TRBJ2-3	CASSLVGGSTDTQYF	TGTGCCAGCAGCTTAGTGGGAGGCAGCACAGATACGCAGTATTTT
TRBV9	NA	NA	TRBJ2-4	CASSVGVPGAGHENIQYF	TGTGCCAGCAGCGTAGGAGTCCCAGGGGCAGGCCATGAAAACATTCAGTACTTC
TRBV9	NA	NA	TRBJ2-1	CASSPWVRGGNEQFF	TGTGCCAGCAGCCCGTGGGTTAGAGGGGGCAATGAGCAGTTCTTC
TRBV19	NA	NA	TRBJ2-1	CASSMMGGRVNEQFF	TGTGCCAGTAGTATGATGGGGGGTAGAGTGAATGAGCAGTTCTTC
TRBV20-1	TRBD1	NA	TRBJ2-7	CSAPFRDRGAYEQYF	TGCAGTGCCCCCTTCCGGGACAGGGGGGCCTACGAGCAGTACTTC
TRBV7-9	NA	NA	TRBJ2-7	CASRSTGTAPYEQYF	TGTGCCAGCAGATCAACCGGGACGGCCCCCTACGAGCAGTACTTC
TRBV20-1	NA	NA	TRBJ2-1	CSAREDGAYKRYNEQFF	TGCAGTGCTAGAGAAGATGGAGCCTACAAACGATACAATGAGCAGTTCTTC
TRBV7-9	NA	once	TRBJ2-1	CASSLESAGEQFF	TGTGCCAGCAGCTTAGAGTCGGCTGGTGAGCAGTTCTTC
TRBV9	NA	NA	TRBJ1-1	CASSAALGDLNTEAFF	TGTGCCAGCAGCGCCGCCTTAGGGGACTTGAACACTGAAGCTTTCTTT
TRBV12-3/TRBV12-4	TRBD1	NA	TRBJ2-1	CASSLTPGTGSNEQFF	TGTGCCAGCAGTCTAACCCCCGGGACAGGTTCCAATGAGCAGTTCTTC
TRBV4-3	NA	once	TRBJ2-2	CASSQTWQGVYTGELFF	TGCGCCAGCAGCCAAACCTGGCAGGGAGTATACACCGGGGAGCTGTTTTTT
TRBV10-1	TRBD1	NA	TRBJ2-1	CASSEQGAMDEQFF	TGCGCCAGCAGTGAGCAGGGGGCTATGGATGAGCAGTTCTTC
TRBV4-2	NA	NA	TRBJ1-2	CASSQEMGFSNYGYTF	TGTGCCAGCAGCCAAGAGATGGGGTTTTCTAACTATGGCTACACCTTC
TRBV27	NA	NA	TRBJ2-1	CASSDRSQYNEQFF	TGTGCCAGCAGTGACAGAAGCCAGTACAATGAGCAGTTCTTC
TRBV5-6	NA	NA	TRBJ1-5	CASSFPGINQPQHF	TGTGCCAGCAGCTTCCCGGGGATAAATCAGCCCCAGCATTTT
TRBV6-5	NA	NA	TRBJ2-5	CASSYYQGRQETQYF	TGTGCCAGCAGTTACTACCAGGGGCGGCAAGAGACCCAGTACTTC
TRBV25-1	NA	NA	TRBJ1-1	CASSSGLISNTEAFF	TGTGCCAGCAGCTCCGGACTCATATCGAACACTGAAGCTTTCTTT
TRBV4-3	TRBD2	NA	TRBJ2-3	CASSQEISSKRERADTQYF	TGCGCCAGCAGCCAAGAGATTTCTAGCAAGCGGGAGCGAGCAGATACGCAGTATTTT
TRBV29-1	NA	NA	TRBJ2-3	CSVEIRGASTDTQYF	TGCAGCGTTGAAATCAGGGGCGCTAGCACAGATACGCAGTATTTT
TRBV7-6	NA	NA	TRBJ2-1	CASSPRGDSTYNEQFF	TGTGCCAGCAGCCCCAGGGGTGACAGCACCTACAATGAGCAGTTCTTC
TRBV5-4	TRBD2	NA	TRBJ2-7	CASSSGDGGGAFYEQYF	TGTGCCAGCAGCTCCGGGGACGGGGGGGGCGCATTCTACGAGCAGTACTTC
TRBV29-1	NA	NA	TRBJ1-1	CSVGLGQYNTEAFF	TGCAGCGTTGGCCTTGGACAGTATAACACTGAAGCTTTCTTT